This T cell receptor beta chain was captured in a study of shared clonotypes between healthy human individuals. Whole-study context: Three plates each covered CD4 naive and memory; CD8 naive two, CD8 memory one.

About this clone itself: Its antigen remains unknown.

Some clones are missing from TCRdb's copy, which holds only in-frame ones; the method was immunoSEQ multiplex PCR. The sample carries 2,500,000 or so clones, approximately 93% recorded once. Study-level findings and limits: Generation probability values for non-shared clonotypes were lower than those for clonotypes shared by all four donors. Roughly 5% of naive CD4 clonotypes were shared across several donors.

This CDR3 is 16 amino acids long. Per the germline V gene, CDR1 is SNHLY and CDR2 is FYNNEI. The ends were cut back, 7 bases at V and 0 bases at J, with 19 bases in the middle. The sequence was collected from a man aged 18 to 30 in good health. Some clones in this sample may be carry-over from other donors' samples. The rearrangement joins TRBV2 to TRBJ2-7; tentative D call: TRBD1 (6 bases). Sample: naive CD4+ T cells from PBMCs. Subset reported: CD45RA+ positively selected. This CDR3 reads CASTFNPGTSSYEQYF. The CDR3 DNA is TGTGCCAGCACTTTCAATCCCGGGACAAGCTCCTACGAGCAGTACTTC.